This is a list of T cell receptor beta chains from one sample in a study of read filtering for tumor transcriptome and immune sequencing. TCRdb called the reads again in MiXCR, with one record for every CDR3 protein. The sample carries tens of thousands of distinct CDR3 sequences, roughly 12% recorded once. The sequencing input was a population of CD138-negative cells sorted from bone marrow. These TCRs come from a donor aged 40 or older with multiple myeloma. Each CDR3 is given with its conserved first and last residue. Fields, in order: clone size, V gene, D gene, J gene, CDR3 DNA, CDR3 protein. A D gene is named only where the DNA matches it firmly. The listing skips clone size in some rows; elsewhere it reads once, few, many or a size class.

>many|TRBV7-8|NA|TRBJ1-1
TGTGCCAGCAGCTTAGAACCAACCCACACTGAAGCTTTCTTT
CASSLEPTHTEAFF
>many|TRBV12-3/TRBV12-4|NA|TRBJ2-7
TGTGCCAGCAGTCCCCTGAGCACGGGGGAGCAGTACTTC
CASSPLSTGEQYF
>many|TRBV7-9|NA|TRBJ1-1
TGTGCCAGCAGCTTAGCGGGGGGTGAAGCTTTCTTT
CASSLAGGEAFF
>many|TRBV6-6|TRBD2|TRBJ2-3
TGTGCCAGCAGTTACTCGACCGGCGGGAGGTCAGATACGCAGTATTTT
CASSYSTGGRSDTQYF
>many|TRBV28|NA|TRBJ1-2
TGTGCCGTCCCGAGCGCTAACTATGGCTACACCTTC
CAVPSANYGYTF
>many|TRBV20-1|TRBD1|TRBJ2-5
TGCAGTGCAATTAGGGGACAGACAGAGACCCAGTACTTC
CSAIRGQTETQYF
>many|TRBV20-1|NA|TRBJ2-1
TGCAGTGCTAAGCTGAGTAGCGGCAAGTTCGGCTCCTACAATGAGCAGTTCTTC
CSAKLSSGKFGSYNEQFF
>many|TRBV7-2|TRBD2|TRBJ2-3
TGTGCCAGCAGCGAGGGACTAGCGGGGTCTAGCACAGATACGCAGTATTTT
CASSEGLAGSSTDTQYF
>medium-sized|TRBV24-1|NA|TRBJ1-4
TGTGCCACCAGTGATGGACAGCGTAATGAAAAACTGTTTTTT
CATSDGQRNEKLFF
>many|TRBV20-1|TRBD2|TRBJ2-1
TGCAGTGCTAGAGAGTGGCTAGCGGGAGGAATTGATGAGCAGTTCTTC
CSAREWLAGGIDEQFF
>many|TRBV28|TRBD1|TRBJ1-2
TGTGCCAGCAGAAAACAGGGGACCACCTATGGCTACACCTTC
CASRKQGTTYGYTF
>many|TRBV29-1|NA|TRBJ2-6
TGCAGCGTTGCTGTCGGCTCTGGGGCCAACGTCCTGACTTTC
CSVAVGSGANVLTF
>many|TRBV11-3|NA|TRBJ1-3
TGTGCCAGCAGCTTAGGACAAGGCACCATATATTTT
CASSLGQGTIYF
>medium-sized|TRBV24-1|NA|TRBJ2-1
TGTGCCACCAGTGATCGAGTTAGTTACTCCAATGAGCAGTTCTTC
CATSDRVSYSNEQFF
>NA|TRBV7-9|NA|TRBJ1-2
TGTGCCAGCAGCTTGGGCTCTCTTGAGGGCTACACCTTC
CASSLGSLEGYTF
>few|TRBV2|TRBD1|TRBJ1-3
TGTGCCAGCAGTCGGGACAGCTCTGGAGACACCACATATTTT
CASSRDSSGDTTYF
>many|TRBV28|NA|TRBJ2-7
TGTGCCAGCAGTTTTTGGGGAACACGGGGCTACGAGCAGTACTTC
CASSFWGTRGYEQYF
>many|TRBV20-1|TRBD2|TRBJ2-2
TGCAGTGCCATCCTCCCAGGCAGCGGGAGGTGGACCGGGGAGCTGTTTTTT
CSAILPGSGRWTGELFF
>many|TRBV12-3/TRBV12-4|TRBD1|TRBJ1-1
TGTGCCAGCAGTTACGGACAGGACACTGAAGCTTTCTTT
CASSYGQDTEAFF
>NA|TRBV7-9|TRBD2|TRBJ2-5
TGTGCCAGCAGCCCCCCTAGCGGGGGCGGGACCCAGTACTTC
CASSPPSGGGTQYF
>many|TRBV24-1|NA|TRBJ2-3
TGTGCCACCAGTGGGGAGATCGGCACAGATACGCAGTATTTT
CATSGEIGTDTQYF
>many|TRBV4-2|TRBD2|TRBJ2-1
TGCGCCAGCAGCCAAGATTTGGGGACTAGCGGGAGCAATGAGCAGTTCTTC
CASSQDLGTSGSNEQFF
>NA|TRBV12-3/TRBV12-4|NA|TRBJ2-3
TGTGCCAGCCGGCGGGACCCAGGCACAGATTCGCAGTATTTC
CASRRDPGTDSQYF
>many|TRBV10-1|TRBD1|TRBJ2-7
TGCGCCAGCAGCCCGGGACAGGGCCTCGAGCAGTACTTC
CASSPGQGLEQYF